Reported below is one T cell receptor beta chain. Its target is not known. The data belong to a study of T cells expressing NK-cell markers. Study in general: TCR beta repertoires came from sorted CD3+CD56+NKG2C+, CD3+CD56+NKG2C- and CD3+CD56-NKG2C+ T cells. Broader study findings: Whether expanded NKG2C-expressing T cell clones recognize HCMV is unknown. Among a few donors, these clonotypes also ranked first in the CD3+CD56-NKG2C+ fraction. In more than 5 donors, dominant CD3+CD56+NKG2C+ clones formed about 1.0-7.5% of CD8+ cells.

The CDR3 is 12 amino acids. In germline, CDR1 is SGHTA, CDR2 FQGNSA. Using the 5' RACE reads, TCRdb records one entry per CDR3 protein without DNA. The sample includes about 260,000 distinct CDR3 sequences. The specimen sequenced was blood T cells: a sorted CD56 or NKG2C T cell subset, CD4+ or CD8+ T cells, or bulk PBMC T cells (not recorded which). The sequence derives from a man aged 18 to 30 in good health. The rearrangement uses TRBV7-2 and TRBJ2-1; the D call of TRBD2 rests on TCRdb alone, since no DNA is present to check it. CDR3 residues: CASSSPGTSAFF.